A single sample gave rise to the 24 T cell receptor beta chains below, sequenced in a study of shared clonotypes between healthy human individuals. Generated by immunoSEQ multiplex PCR, the TCRdb table keeps only in-frame clones and is missing some. The sample lists about 980,000 clones; 76% were seen once. What was sequenced was memory CD4+ T cells sorted from blood. Subset in this sample: CD45RA-negative fraction. The source is a man aged 18 to 29 in good health.

This clone was recorded a few times. The chain links TRBV7-2 to TRBJ2-7; D is undetermined. The CDR3 totals 12 residues. CDR1 and CDR2 (germline): SGHTA, FQGNSA. V was shortened by 5 bases and J by 2 bases, with 7 bases between the two germline ends. CDR3 DNA: TGTGCCAGCAGCCCTGCCCCCTACGAGCAGTACTTC. Protein: CASSPAPYEQYF. Using reference TRBV7-2 and TRBJ2-7 for the parts outside the CDR3, the full variable domain is GAGVSQSPSNKVTEKGKDVELRCDPISGHTALYWYRQSLGQGLEFLIYFQGNSAPDKSGLPSDRFSAERTGGSVSTLTIQRTQQEDSAVYLCASSPAPYEQYFGPGTRLTVT.

In this sample, this clone turned up a few times. This sequence joins TRBV19 and TRBJ1-5; no reliable D call. Trimming left V 10 bases short and J 0 bases short, with 13 bases between. Per the germline V gene, CDR1 is LNHDA and CDR2 is SQIVND (reference sequence). The CDR3 runs 14 residues. The CDR3 region has the DNA TGTGCCACCCGGCGGAGTAATAGCAATCAGCCCCAGCATTTT. It yields the protein CATRRSNSNQPQHF.

The chain links TRBV18 to TRBJ1-5; 7 bases are shared with TRBD1. Germline trimming cut 6 bases from V and 6 bases from J; bases unmatched to any gene: 5. Looked up from germline, CDR1 is KGHSH and CDR2 is LQKENI. The CDR3 totals 13 residues. CDR3 loop: CASSPDRLQPQHF. The CDR3 bases are TGTGCCAGCTCTCCGGACAGGCTTCAGCCCCAGCATTTT.

This clone was detected ten times or more. The chain recombines TRBV19 with TRBJ1-1; TRBD1 is a possible D gene (6 bases). This CDR3 region has 13 residues. Between the trimmed V and J ends, which lost 7 bases and 3 bases, there was a span of 12 bases. Germline assignment: CDR1 LNHDA and CDR2 SQIVND (reference sequence). DNA for the CDR3: TGTGCCAGTACCGGGGGCCTTTACACTGAAGCTTTCTTT. The encoded protein is CASTGGLYTEAFF.

V is TRBV7-6 and J is TRBJ2-2; D may be TRBD2 (5 bases). Germline V gene data show CDR1 as SGHVS and CDR2 as FNYEAQ. This CDR3 region has 15 residues. V lost 0 bases and J lost 4, with 9 bases in between. The CDR3 nucleotides are TGTGCCAGCAGCTTAGCGTACGGAGGCACCGGGGAGCTGTTTTTT. It translates to CASSLAYGGTGELFF.

This rearrangement joins TRBV18 to TRBJ1-5; no firm D call. Germline assignment: CDR1 KGHSH and CDR2 LQKENI. CDR3 size: 14 residues. V lost 0 bases and J 2 bases, leaving 5 bases between the germline ends. The CDR3 sequence: CASSPPSGNQPQHF. In DNA, the CDR3 is TGTGCCAGCTCACCACCCAGCGGCAATCAGCCCCAGCATTTT.

The chain employs TRBV9 and TRBJ1-1; 9 bases match TRBD1. The junction had 7 bases not matched to a gene; V was cut back by 2 bases and J by 5 bases. Germline lookup yields CDR1 SGDLS and CDR2 YYNGEE. The CDR3 is made up of 15 amino acids. The CDR3 region is CASSVGLTGGTEAFF. The CDR3 DNA sequence: TGTGCCAGCAGCGTCGGATTGACAGGGGGAACTGAAGCTTTCTTT.

In this sample, this clone turned up once. J is TRBJ2-7 and V is TRBV10-3; 9 bases map to TRBD2. Germline V gene lookup returns CDR1 ENHRY and CDR2 SYGVKD. J lost 0 bases, V lost 2 bases, and 2 bases had no gene match. There are 15 residues in the CDR3. The DNA of the CDR3 is TGTGCCATCAGTGAGCTGACTAGCGGCTCCTACGAGCAGTACTTC. It translates to CAISELTSGSYEQYF.

This clone was seen once. The J gene is TRBJ2-5, the V gene TRBV9; 16 bases are a match to TRBD2. Germline CDR1 SGDLS, CDR2 YYNGEE. The V and J ends lost 3 bases and 5 bases, in that order; junction bases with no gene match: 13. This CDR3 has 19 residues. For the CDR3, the DNA is TGTGCCAGCAGCGCAGAGACGGGACTAGCGGGAGGGCAGTGGGAGACCCAGTACTTC. It is translated as CASSAETGLAGGQWETQYF.

The chain carries TRBV27 and TRBJ2-3; a possible D gene is TRBD2 (6 bases). The CDR3 is 14 residues long. CDR1 is MNHEY, CDR2 SMNVEV, per germline (reference sequence). The V and J ends lost 5 bases and 2 bases respectively, with 11 bases between them. The CDR3, as DNA: TGTGCCAGCAGTAGAGGGAGGTTCACAGATACGCAGTATTTT. Encoded protein: CASSRGRFTDTQYF.

This chain joins TRBV7-6 and TRBJ1-3; D gene uncertain. Trimming removed 1 base at V and 0 bases at J, with 10 bases between. Germline values: CDR1 SGHVS, CDR2 FNYEAQ. This CDR3 spans 16 amino acids. CDR3 bases: TGTGCCAGCAGCTTAGGTCTCGGAAGCTCTGGAAACACCATATATTTT. The encoded protein is CASSLGLGSSGNTIYF.

The genes are TRBV5-6 and TRBJ2-3; D is ambiguous. Trimming pared 7 bases from V and 11 bases from J, leaving 29 bases between. CDR1 is SGHDT, CDR2 YYEEEE, per germline. The CDR3 spans 16 residues. CDR3 region: CASGRPLGGSQIGQYF. The CDR3 nucleotides read TGTGCCAGCGGTCGTCCCTTGGGTGGGTCACAGATAGGGCAGTATTTT.

The genes are TRBV6-1 and TRBJ1-2; the D is unclear. CDR3 length: 14 amino acids. Germline lookup yields CDR1 MNHNS and CDR2 SASEGT. V dropped 4 bases and J dropped 6 bases, with 15 bases sitting between them. This CDR3 reads CASSALTFAHGYTF. The CDR3 coding sequence is TGTGCCAGCAGTGCCCTGACATTCGCTCATGGCTACACCTTC.

V usage is TRBV27 and J usage is TRBJ1-1; no clear D. The ends were cut back, 7 bases at V and 3 bases at J, with 15 bases in the middle. Germline CDR1 and CDR2: MNHEY and SMNVEV (reference sequence). The CDR3 has 14 residues. The CDR3 protein is CASKDDWRDTEAFF. The CDR3 DNA is TGTGCCAGCAAGGACGACTGGAGGGACACTGAAGCTTTCTTT.

There are a few counts of this clone. CDR3 bases: TGTGCCAGCGAAATCCGTAATCAGCCCCAGCATTTT. Translated, it gives CASEIRNQPQHF. V gene TRBV6-5 combines with J gene TRBJ1-5; D not certain. CDR3 length: 12 residues. Trimming left V 8 bases short and J 4 bases short, with 9 bases between. Germline lookup yields CDR1 MNHEY and CDR2 SVGAGI.

The CDR3 reads CASSRLGQLNNSPLHF. Here the CDR3 DNA reads TGTGCCAGCAGTAGGTTAGGACAGCTGAATAATTCACCCCTCCACTTT. V is TRBV27 and J is TRBJ1-6; the D gene is possibly TRBD1 (6 bases). This CDR3 region has 16 residues. Per the germline V gene, CDR1 is MNHEY and CDR2 is SMNVEV (reference sequence). V was shortened by 5 bases and J by 5 bases, with 16 bases between the two germline ends.

The chain is built from TRBV15 and TRBJ2-7, with a weak D call TRBD1 (5 bases). V lost 8 bases and J lost 0, with 11 bases in between. Germline CDR1 and CDR2: LNHNV and YYDKDF (reference sequence). The CDR3 loop spans 13 amino acids. This chain's CDR3 is CATGQGNSYEQYF. The CDR3 DNA reads TGTGCCACCGGGCAGGGTAACTCCTACGAGCAGTACTTC.

The gene calls are TRBV7-9 and TRBJ2-7; 8 positions match TRBD1. Germline lookup yields CDR1 SEHNR and CDR2 FQNEAQ (reference sequence). The CDR3 has 14 amino acids. V lost 5 bases to trimming and J lost 2 bases; unmatched junction nucleotides: 5. In DNA, the CDR3 is TGTGCCAGCAGCGACAGGGGTGGTACCTACGAGCAGTACTTC. Its protein is CASSDRGGTYEQYF. Variable domain in full (rest from reference TRBV7-9 and TRBJ2-7): DTGVSQNPRHKITKRGQNVTFRCDPISEHNRLYWYRQTLGQGPEFLTYFQNEAQLEKSRLLSDRFSAERPKGSFSTLEIQRTEQGDSAMYLCASSDRGGTYEQYFGPGTRLTVT.

The chain carries TRBV28 and TRBJ2-5, with TRBD2 identical over 11 bases. CDR1 is MDHEN, CDR2 SYDVKM, per germline. The CDR3 has 16 amino acids. Losses at the gene ends were 6 bases for V and 5 bases for J; bases not matched to a gene: 11. The CDR3 is CASRPNLAGGAETQYF. CDR3 nucleotide sequence: TGTGCCAGCAGGCCCAACCTAGCGGGGGGAGCGGAGACCCAGTACTTC.

The chain employs TRBV4-3 and TRBJ1-2, with unresolved D. V was trimmed by 4 bases and J by 2 bases, leaving 11 bases between them. The CDR3 has 14 residues. The germline gives CDR1 LGHNA, CDR2 YSLEER. CDR3 DNA: TGCGCCAGCAGCCGTAGCACGCGAAACTATGGCTACACCTTC. Amino acid sequence: CASSRSTRNYGYTF.

This clone occurred a few times. The chain joins TRBV2 to TRBJ2-1; perhaps D is TRBD1 or TRBD2 (7 bases each). The CDR3 spans 14 residues. CDR1 and CDR2 (germline): SNHLY, FYNNEI. V lost 6 bases to trimming and J lost 7 bases, with 16 bases between them. This chain's CDR3 is CASRGEGAYNEQFF. The CDR3 DNA reads as TGTGCCAGCAGAGGGGAGGGGGCGTATAATGAGCAGTTCTTC. The full variable domain, with the rest looked up from reference TRBV2 and TRBJ2-1, is EPEVTQTPSHQVTQMGQEVILRCVPISNHLYFYWYRQILGQKVEFLVSFYNNEISEKSEIFDDQFSVERPDGSNFTLKIRSTKLEDSAMYFCASRGEGAYNEQFFGPGTRLTVL.

The V call is TRBV14, the J call TRBJ2-1, with D maybe TRBD1 (7 bases). The CDR3 spans 15 residues. Germline CDR1 is SGHDN and CDR2 is FVKESK. Trimming took off 1 base at V and 9 bases at J, with 16 bases between the two ends. The CDR3 nucleotides read TGTGCCAGCAGCCAAGTAGGGACAGCAGCGGGTGAGCAGTTCTTC. Amino acid sequence: CASSQVGTAAGEQFF.

This clone showed up many times. Sequence at one end of the junction differs from germline and may be a read error. The chain links TRBV7-7 to TRBJ2-2; 7 bases align to TRBD1. This CDR3 has 15 amino acids. The germline CDR1 and CDR2 sequences are SSHAT and FNYEAQ (reference sequence). The CDR3 coding sequence is TGTGCTAGCAGCTTAGGACACGACAGGGAGAGGGAGCTGTTTTTT. Encoded protein: CASSLGHDRERELFF.

The chain is built from TRBV6-6 and TRBJ2-7; a weak D match, TRBD2 (6 bases). The CDR3 has 15 amino acids. Germline loops: CDR1 MNHNY, CDR2 SVGAGI (reference sequence). V was pared by 5 bases and J by 6 bases, with 20 bases between. In DNA form, the CDR3 reads TGTGCCAGCAGTGCCTATGGGGACTCGCGGGGCGAGCAGTACTTC. Protein: CASSAYGDSRGEQYF.